These 24 T cell receptor delta chains were all obtained from the same sample, sequenced in a study of Vδ1+ human thymocytes. These receptors' antigens are unknown. The template was reverse-transcribed extracted RNA. Pooled V-gene forward primers with one constant-region reverse primer generated the CDR3 amplicons by multiplex PCR. With CATT, TCRdb re-called clones from the multiplex PCR reads. The sample includes about 25,000 delta-chain clones, nearly 7.5% of them seen just once. The study, taken as a whole, reports: Highly polyclonal TRG and TRD repertoires with Gaussian CDR3 length distributions appeared in thymus.

The sequenced sample consisted of Vdelta1+ gamma-delta thymocytes from the thymus. This sample's subset: FACS-sorted CD3+ TCRalphabeta- TCRVdelta1+ TCRVdelta2- thymocytes. These receptors were collected from a girl younger than two who had congenital heart surgery.

The rearrangement uses TRDV1 and TRDJ1, with 13 bases that match TRDD3. V trimming: 5 bases; J trimming: 0 bases; junction bases outside the gene matches: 9. CDR1 TSWWSYY and CDR2 QGS come from the germline V gene. The CDR3 runs to 18 residues. The CDR3 region is CALGTSYWGIRNTDKLIF. The CDR3 DNA reads TGTGCTCTTGGGACGAGCTACTGGGGGATACGAAACACCGATAAACTCATCTTT.

In its sample, this clone was seen a few times. The J gene is TRDJ1, the V gene TRDV1; 8 bases match TRDD3. The CDR3 is 19 residues long. V lost 5 bases, J lost 0 bases, and 17 bases stayed unmatched. Germline assignment: CDR1 TSWWSYY and CDR2 QGS. CDR3 amino acids: CALGPSHWGLTHYTDKLIF. The CDR3 DNA sequence: TGTGCTCTTGGGCCGAGTCACTGGGGGTTGACGCATTACACCGATAAACTCATCTTT.

The chain uses TRDV1 and TRDJ1; 11 bases match TRDD3. TCRdb gives no J gene; it was assigned here by matching the DNA to germline. Germline-derived CDR1 and CDR2 are TSWWSYY and QGS. After removal of 6 bases from V and 2 bases from J, the junction contained 17 bases not matched to a gene. The CDR3 contains 19 residues. In nucleotides, the CDR3 is TGTGCTCTTGGACAAGACAAGAACTGGGGGATAGGCGGGACCGATAAACTCATCTTT. Protein product: CALGQDKNWGIGGTDKLIF.

This clone appeared a few times. The gene calls are TRDV1 and TRDJ1; 8 bases are a match to TRDD3. Germline V gene lookup returns CDR1 TSWWSYY and CDR2 QGS. V was pared by 8 bases and J by 5 bases, with 22 bases of the junction left unmatched. This CDR3 has 18 residues. CDR3 amino acids: CALTILQHWGSPLDKLIF. The CDR3, as DNA: TGTGCTCTTACAATTCTTCAACACTGGGGGTCACCTCTTGATAAACTCATCTTT.

A few counts support this clone. V gene TRDV1 combines with J gene TRDJ1; the D gene is possibly TRDD2 (6 bases). The CDR3 runs 19 residues. Trimming removed 0 bases at V and 0 bases at J, with 20 bases between. Germline lookup yields CDR1 TSWWSYY and CDR2 QGS. The CDR3 bases are TGTGCTCTTGGGGAACTTAGTCCTACGATAAGGGGGTACACCGATAAACTCATCTTT. Encoded protein: CALGELSPTIRGYTDKLIF.

J gene TRDJ1 was identified, but the V gene was not called; TRDD3, the D gene given by the table, was not confirmed from the DNA. The CDR3 spans 15 residues. This CDR3 is CALGLPGGHTDKLIF. CDR3 sequence (DNA): TGTGCTCTTGGGTTGCCTGGGGGGCACACCGATAAACTCATCTTT.

The V and J genes are TRDV1 and TRDJ1; 9 bases line up with TRDD3. CDR3 length equals 23 residues. J lost 0 bases, V lost 1 base, and 24 bases had no gene match. Germline V gives CDR1 TSWWSYY, CDR2 QGS. CDR3 residues: CALGERDLRSGGSGHLYTDKLIF. The CDR3 region has the DNA TGTGCTCTTGGGGAACGTGATCTCCGCTCTGGGGGATCAGGCCACCTATACACCGATAAACTCATCTTT.

This chain connects TRDV1 to TRDJ1, with 9 bases matching TRDD3. The J gene, left out of TCRdb, was set here by checking the DNA against germline. Looked up from germline, CDR1 is TSWWSYY and CDR2 is QGS. V was clipped by 3 bases and J by 0 bases; unmatched bases: 14. This CDR3 comprises 19 residues. The CDR3 spells CALGDHGRGIPMHTDKLIF. The CDR3 coding sequence is TGTGCTCTTGGGGATCATGGCAGGGGGATACCAATGCACACCGATAAACTCATCTTT.

The chain joins TRDV1 to TRDJ1; D unclear. In the absence of a J gene in TCRdb, the DNA was matched to germline to assign it here. Germline V lookup: CDR1 TSWWSYY, CDR2 QGS. Trimming cost V 2 bases and J 0 bases, with 19 bases left between them. The CDR3 consists of 18 residues. The CDR3 DNA follows: TGTGCTCTTGGGGAAATAAGATCCCACGTCCCGTACACCGATAAACTCATCTTT. It encodes CALGEIRSHVPYTDKLIF.

The chain is built from TRDV1 and TRDJ1; 9 bases align to TRDD3. In the absence of a J gene in TCRdb, the DNA was matched to germline to assign it here. The CDR3 is made up of 18 amino acids. The V and J ends lost 0 bases and 5 bases, in that order; junction bases with no gene match: 13. CDR1 is TSWWSYY, CDR2 QGS, per germline. CDR3 loop: CALGELCPGDTLGDKLIF. CDR3 DNA sequence: TGTGCTCTTGGGGAACTTTGTCCCGGGGATACGCTGGGGGATAAACTCATCTTT.

This clone was detected only a few times. J is TRDJ1 and V is TRDV1, with a possible D match to TRDD2 (5 bases). The CDR3 contains 16 residues. Germline lookup yields CDR1 TSWWSYY and CDR2 QGS. Between the trimmed V and J ends, which lost 4 bases and 3 bases, there was a span of 18 bases. CDR3 region: CALGAPYGIPPDKLIF. Here the CDR3 DNA reads TGTGCTCTTGGGGCCCCCTACGGCATCCCCCCCGATAAACTCATCTTT.

This clone was seen a few times. The chain uses TRDV1 and TRDJ1, with D possibly being TRDD3 (6 bases). TCRdb gives no J gene; it was assigned here by matching the DNA to germline. V lost 6 bases and J lost 0, with 11 bases in between. The CDR3 has 14 amino acids. Per germline, CDR1 TSWWSYY and CDR2 QGS. The CDR3 here is CALGGDYYTDKLIF. The CDR3 DNA sequence: TGTGCTCTTGGCGGGGATTATTACACCGATAAACTCATCTTT.

The rearrangement uses TRDV1 and TRDJ1; the match to TRDD3 covers 10 bases. TCRdb lists no J gene, so it was determined here by aligning the DNA to germline. CDR3 length: 19 residues. Unmatched junction bases numbered 13, after V lost 0 bases and J lost 3 bases. In germline, CDR1 is TSWWSYY, CDR2 QGS. DNA of the CDR3: TGTGCTCTTGGGGAACTTACGATCCCAGACTGGGGGATCGCCGATAAACTCATCTTT. Its protein product is CALGELTIPDWGIADKLIF.

This clone came up a few times. V and J are TRDV1 and TRDJ1; D not certain. The CDR3 has 16 residues. Germline assignment: CDR1 TSWWSYY and CDR2 QGS. V was cut by 4 bases and J by 2 bases, with 17 bases left in between. The chain's CDR3 is CALGASITGRTDKLIF. CDR3 nucleotide sequence: TGTGCTCTTGGGGCATCTATAACAGGACGGACCGATAAACTCATCTTT.

This clone was picked up a small number of times. This sequence joins TRDV1 and TRDJ1, with TRDD3 matching over 7 bases. J lost 2 bases, V lost 2 bases, and 17 bases had no gene match. Germline lookup yields CDR1 TSWWSYY and CDR2 QGS. The CDR3 is 19 amino acids. As DNA, the CDR3 is TGTGCTCTTGGGGAAGGGACCTTTGGCGGGGGATTACGGACCGATAAACTCATCTTT. This codes for CALGEGTFGGGLRTDKLIF.

The rearrangement uses TRDV1 and TRDJ1; no clear D gene. CDR3 length: 18 amino acids. Germline V gives CDR1 TSWWSYY, CDR2 QGS. V lost 1 base and J lost 0, with 18 bases in between. The CDR3 sequence: CALGEPILKRQYTDKLIF. CDR3 coding DNA: TGTGCTCTTGGGGAACCCATCCTCAAACGGCAGTACACCGATAAACTCATCTTT.

The table lists this clone with a few counts. The rearrangement uses TRDV1 and TRDJ1; TRDD3 might be the D (6 bases). Trimming removed 1 base from V and 0 bases from J, with 30 bases in between. CDR1 is TSWWSYY, CDR2 QGS, per germline. The CDR3 runs to 22 residues. The CDR3 protein is CALGEPGGPGPAGDEYTDKLIF. CDR3 sequence (DNA): TGTGCTCTTGGGGAACCAGGAGGGCCAGGCCCGGCTGGGGATGAGTACACCGATAAACTCATCTTT.

The J gene is TRDJ1; the V gene was not called; TRDD3, the table's D call, lacks a check against the DNA. This CDR3 is built from 16 residues. The DNA for the CDR3 is TGTGCTCTTGGGGAACTGGGGGATACGTACACCGATAAACTCATCTTT. It yields the protein CALGELGDTYTDKLIF.

This chain links TRDV1 with TRDJ1, with 8 bases aligning to TRDD3. With 5 bases clipped from V and 9 bases from J, the junction kept 29 bases outside the gene matches. Germline V gene lookup returns CDR1 TSWWSYY and CDR2 QGS. This CDR3 has 20 amino acids. The CDR3 sequence is CALGPSHVAPLRGDKDELIF. DNA for the CDR3: TGTGCTCTTGGGCCATCGCACGTGGCACCCCTAAGGGGGGATAAAGACGAACTCATCTTT.

The table lists this clone with a few counts. Other DNA sequences within the sample encode an identical CDR3. This chain joins TRDV1 and TRDJ1, with 8 bases aligning to TRDD3. The germline gives CDR1 TSWWSYY, CDR2 QGS. The CDR3 loop spans 20 amino acids. V lost 0 bases, J lost 1 base, and 16 bases stayed unmatched. The chain's CDR3 is CALGELTPAGGYRPTDKLIF. CDR3 bases: TGTGCTCTTGGGGAACTAACTCCCGCGGGGGGATATCGGCCCACCGATAAACTCATCTTT.

This clone was observed a handful of times. This sequence joins TRDV1 and TRDJ1; TRDD3 is a possible D gene (6 bases). CDR3 size: 15 residues. CDR1 is TSWWSYY, CDR2 QGS, per germline. V lost 5 bases and J 0 bases, leaving 13 bases between the germline ends. CDR3: CALGCRGNNTDKLIF. The CDR3 region has the DNA TGTGCTCTTGGGTGCAGGGGGAATAACACCGATAAACTCATCTTT.

This clone was observed a handful of times. V and J are TRDV1 and TRDJ1, with TRDD3 identical over 8 bases. Germline loops: CDR1 TSWWSYY, CDR2 QGS. Germline trimming cut 4 bases from V and 0 bases from J; bases unmatched to any gene: 34. CDR3 length: 25 residues. The CDR3 DNA follows: TGTGCTCTTGGGGCAGCAATTTTCTCCAGTACTGGGGATACCCTCTATTTCGAGTACACCGATAAACTCATCTTT. Protein sequence: CALGAAIFSSTGDTLYFEYTDKLIF.

A few counts support this clone. The V call is TRDV3, the J call TRDJ2; perhaps TRDD3 as D (5 bases). Germline CDR1 TVYSNPD, CDR2 GDNSRS (reference sequence). V lost 3 bases, J lost 4 bases, and 9 bases lay in between. The CDR3 runs 12 residues. The CDR3 bases are TGTGCCTTCGGGGGTCCGACAGCACAACTCTTCTTT. This encodes CAFGGPTAQLFF. Supplemented by reference TRDV3 and TRDJ2, the full variable domain reads CDKVTQSSPDQTVASGSEVVLLCTYDTVYSNPDLFWYRIRPDYSFQFVFYGDNSRSEGADFTQGRFSVKHILTQKAFHLVISPVRTEDSATYYCAFGGPTAQLFFGKGTQLIVEP.

A J gene of TRDJ1 was called, though the V gene was not; TRDD3, the table's D call, was not compared with the DNA. This CDR3 comprises 20 residues. Here the CDR3 DNA reads TGTGCTCTTGGGGATACCCCTTCCCCAGGGAACCGCCGATACACCGATAAACTCATCTTT. Its translation: CALGDTPSPGNRRYTDKLIF.